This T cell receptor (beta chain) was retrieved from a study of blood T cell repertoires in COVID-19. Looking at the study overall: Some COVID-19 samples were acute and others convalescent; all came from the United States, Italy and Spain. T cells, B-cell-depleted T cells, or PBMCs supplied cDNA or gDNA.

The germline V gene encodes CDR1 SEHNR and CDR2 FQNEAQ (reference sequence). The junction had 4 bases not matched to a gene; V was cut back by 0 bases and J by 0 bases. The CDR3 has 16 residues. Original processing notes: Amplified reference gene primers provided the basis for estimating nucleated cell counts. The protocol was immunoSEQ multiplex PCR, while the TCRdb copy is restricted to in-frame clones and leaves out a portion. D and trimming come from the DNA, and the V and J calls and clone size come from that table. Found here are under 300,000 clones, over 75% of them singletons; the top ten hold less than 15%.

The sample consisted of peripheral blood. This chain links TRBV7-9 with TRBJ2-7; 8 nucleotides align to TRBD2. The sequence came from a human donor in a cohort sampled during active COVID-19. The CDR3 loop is CASSLAASGSSYEQYF. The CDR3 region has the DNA TGTGCCAGCAGCTTAGCGGCCAGCGGGAGCTCCTACGAGCAGTACTTC.